Shown below are 19 T cell receptor beta chains from a single sample sequenced in a study of OX40 agonist ivuxolimab in advanced cancers. Profiled with immunoSEQ multiplex PCR; TCRdb holds only in-frame clones, not every one. The sample lists 50,000 to 80,000 clones; 85% were seen once. The sample here was CD4+ or CD8+ T cells sorted from blood, taken in a trial of the OX40 agonist ivuxolimab. All receptors derive from an adult with an advanced solid tumor such as melanoma, head and neck, liver or kidney cancer.

The chain couples TRBV11-2 to TRBJ1-4; TRBD1 is a possible D gene (6 bases). The CDR3 has 15 amino acids. Trimming stripped 5 bases from V and 7 bases from J, with 17 bases between. From germline, CDR1 is SGHAT and CDR2 FQNNGV. The chain's CDR3 is CASSLLGGGSEKLFF. DNA for the CDR3: TGTGCCAGCAGCCTACTTGGGGGCGGGAGTGAAAAACTGTTTTTT.

This clone was counted once. The V call is TRBV28, the J call TRBJ2-2; 9 bases align to TRBD1. V shed 5 bases and J 6 bases; nucleotides not matched to a gene: 10. The CDR3 has 16 residues. Germline V gene data show CDR1 as MDHEN and CDR2 as SYDVKM. The CDR3 sequence is CASSPLRGTGPGELFF. CDR3 bases: TGTGCCAGCAGTCCTCTCCGAGGGACAGGGCCCGGGGAGCTGTTTTTT.

V usage is TRBV27 and J usage is TRBJ1-4, with TRBD1 identical over 7 bases. CDR1 and CDR2 from the germline V gene are MNHEY and SMNVEV (reference sequence). V lost 4 bases and J lost 8; bases outside the gene matches: 10. CDR3 length equals 15 residues. The CDR3 reads CASSSQTGYKEKLFF. CDR3 nucleotide sequence: TGTGCCAGCAGTTCCCAGACAGGGTATAAGGAAAAACTGTTTTTT. The variable domain in full, with the rest retrieved from reference TRBV27 and TRBJ1-4, is EAQVTQNPRYLITVTGKKLTVTCSQNMNHEYMSWYRQDPGLGLRQIYYSMNVEVTDKGDVPEGYKVSRKEKRNFPLILESPSPNQTSLYFCASSSQTGYKEKLFFGSGTQLSVL.

The chain recombines TRBV6-6 with TRBJ1-1, with a possible D match to TRBD1 (5 bases). Germline V lookup: CDR1 MNHNY, CDR2 SVGAGI (reference sequence). This CDR3 has 12 amino acids. DNA of the CDR3: TGTGCGGAAGGGGCGGTGAACACTGAAGCTTTCTTT. Its protein product is CAEGAVNTEAFF.

The V call is TRBV7-9, the J call TRBJ2-3; weak D call: TRBD2 (5 bases). Germline V CDR1 and CDR2: SEHNR, FQNEAQ (reference sequence). V gave up 3 bases and J gave up 9 bases, with 10 bases separating them. This CDR3 has 12 residues. The CDR3 reads CASSLDSGTQYF. The CDR3 bases are TGTGCCAGCAGCTTGGACTCTGGAACGCAGTATTTT.

This chain connects TRBV5-1 to TRBJ1-6, with D possibly matching TRBD1 (5 bases). The CDR3 is 14 amino acids. The V gene's germline CDR1 is SGHRS and CDR2 YFSETQ. V dropped 4 bases and J dropped 4 bases, with 9 bases sitting between them. CDR3 sequence: CASSMDTYNSPLHF. DNA for the CDR3: TGCGCCAGCAGCATGGACACGTATAATTCACCCCTCCACTTT.

The chain carries TRBV6-5 and TRBJ1-1, with D tentatively TRBD1 (5 bases). Germline V gives CDR1 MNHEY, CDR2 SVGAGI. The CDR3 is 15 residues long. V lost 0 bases to trimming and J lost 2 bases, with 10 bases between them. CDR3 in amino acids: CASSYSGTQNTEAFF. DNA of the CDR3: TGTGCCAGCAGTTACTCAGGGACTCAAAACACTGAAGCTTTCTTT.

This rearrangement joins TRBV7-2 to TRBJ2-7; weak D call: TRBD1 (6 bases). Per germline, CDR1 SGHTA and CDR2 FQGNSA. CDR3 length: 12 residues. V was shortened by 4 bases and J by 6 bases, with 10 bases between the two germline ends. CDR3 bases: TGTGCCAGCAGCTACAGGGTTGGCGAGCAGTACTTC. This codes for CASSYRVGEQYF. Complete variable domain (other parts from reference TRBV7-2 and TRBJ2-7): GAGVSQSPSNKVTEKGKDVELRCDPISGHTALYWYRQSLGQGLEFLIYFQGNSAPDKSGLPSDRFSAERTGGSVSTLTIQRTQQEDSAVYLCASSYRVGEQYFGPGTRLTVT.

The rearrangement joins TRBV5-4 to TRBJ2-2, with D uncertain. V lost 4 bases and J 5 bases, leaving 3 bases between the germline ends. Germline CDR1 SGHNT, CDR2 YYREEE (reference sequence). The CDR3 runs to 11 residues. The CDR3 bases are TGTGCCAGCAGCATTACCGGGGAGCTGTTTTTT. Its protein product is CASSITGELFF.

J is TRBJ1-5 and V is TRBV6-1, with no clear D. CDR1 is MNHNS, CDR2 SASEGT, per germline. V lost 4 bases and J lost 6, with 10 bases in between. The CDR3 covers 13 residues. This chain's CDR3 is CASSVREGQPQHF. Written as DNA, the CDR3 is TGTGCCAGCAGTGTAAGAGAAGGTCAGCCCCAGCATTTT.

The table lists this clone with a few counts. In nucleotides, the CDR3 is TGTGCCAGCAGTGAATGGGGCAGGGACGAGCAGTACTTC. Its protein product is CASSEWGRDEQYF. The chain employs TRBV6-1 and TRBJ2-7, with a weak D call TRBD1 (5 bases). The germline gives CDR1 MNHNS, CDR2 SASEGT. Trimming took 2 bases from V and 5 from J, leaving 10 bases between them. CDR3 length: 13 amino acids.

The rearrangement uses TRBV27 and TRBJ2-5, with D hard to call. Deletions cut 8 bases from V and 4 bases from J, with 14 bases between. The CDR3 consists of 13 residues. Germline V gives CDR1 MNHEY, CDR2 SMNVEV (reference sequence). CDR3 bases: TGTGCCAGCCGGAGTCGGGCCATAGAGACCCAGTACTTC. This sequence encodes CASRSRAIETQYF.

This chain connects TRBV9 to TRBJ2-7, with 12 bases that match TRBD2. Per the germline V gene, CDR1 is SGDLS and CDR2 is YYNGEE. J lost 4 bases, V lost 3 bases, and 2 bases had no gene match. The CDR3 runs 14 residues. The CDR3: CASSAGLAGYEQYF. CDR3 coding DNA: TGTGCCAGCAGCGCCGGACTAGCGGGGTACGAGCAGTACTTC. The whole variable domain, filled in from reference TRBV9 and TRBJ2-7, reads DSGVTQTPKHLITATGQRVTLRCSPRSGDLSVYWYQQSLDQGLQFLIQYYNGEERAKGNILERFSAQQFPDLHSELNLSSLELGDSALYFCASSAGLAGYEQYFGPGTRLTVT.

This chain uses TRBV7-8 with TRBJ1-1; D possibly corresponds to TRBD1 (5 bases). Germline-derived CDR1 and CDR2 are SGHVS and FQNEAQ. The CDR3 is 14 amino acids. V lost 0 bases and J 4 bases, leaving 9 bases between the germline ends. In DNA form, the CDR3 reads TGTGCCAGCAGCTTAGCCGGGGGGGGCACTGAAGCTTTCTTT. As protein: CASSLAGGGTEAFF.

This clone occurred a few times. The chain recombines TRBV5-1 with TRBJ1-2; D is unclear. Looked up from germline, CDR1 is SGHRS and CDR2 is YFSETQ. V was clipped by 3 bases and J by 2 bases, with 14 bases between them. CDR3 length: 15 residues. The CDR3 DNA sequence: TGCGCCAGCAGCTACTGGGTGGGGTCGAACTATGGCTACACCTTC. It encodes CASSYWVGSNYGYTF.

The chain combines TRBV14 with TRBJ2-3; D perhaps matches TRBD2 (5 bases). Germline CDR1 and CDR2: SGHDN and FVKESK. The CDR3 spans 17 residues. Trimming removed 0 bases from V and 0 bases from J, with 13 bases in between. This chain's CDR3 is CASSQDFAGPSTDTQYF. CDR3 nucleotide sequence: TGTGCCAGCAGCCAAGATTTCGCGGGTCCTAGCACAGATACGCAGTATTTT.

The CDR3 sequence: CASSFGQGDGYTF. CDR3 sequence (DNA): TGTGCCAGCAGCTTTGGGCAGGGAGACGGCTACACCTTC. The chain uses TRBV7-3 and TRBJ1-2; a possible D gene is TRBD1 (5 bases). In germline, CDR1 is SGHTA, CDR2 FQGTGA. With 3 bases removed from V and 8 bases from J, the gap between germline ends came to 13 bases. The length of the CDR3 is 13 residues.

The rearrangement joins TRBV5-1 to TRBJ2-3; D is perhaps TRBD2 (5 bases). The germline CDR1 and CDR2 sequences are SGHRS and YFSETQ. The CDR3 has 13 residues. V lost 4 bases to trimming and J lost 6 bases, with 12 bases between them. Here the CDR3 DNA reads TGCGCCAGCAGCGCCCAAGCGGAGGATACGCAGTATTTT. This gives the protein CASSAQAEDTQYF.

The rearrangement links TRBV5-1 to TRBJ1-5; 9 bases are a match to TRBD1. This CDR3 comprises 15 residues. Germline CDR1 and CDR2: SGHRS and YFSETQ. With 3 bases clipped from V and 2 bases from J, the junction kept 3 bases outside the gene matches. In nucleotides, the CDR3 is TGCGCCAGCAGCTCCACAGGGGGCGGCAATCAGCCCCAGCATTTT. Translated: CASSSTGGGNQPQHF. Together with reference TRBV5-1 and TRBJ1-5, the CDR3 gives the full variable domain: KAGVTQTPRYLIKTRGQQVTLSCSPISGHRSVSWYQQTPGQGLQFLFEYFSETQRNKGNFPGRFSGRQFSNSRSEMNVSTLELGDSALYLCASSSTGGGNQPQHFGDGTRLSIL.